The 20 T cell receptor beta chains given below trace back to one sample, sequenced in a study of blood T cells in healthy people across ages. Together with a sample-barcoded 5' primer, a J-beta primer mix was included in a second PCR lasting 7 to 11 cycles. TCRdb independently ran MiXCR on the 5' RACE reads; one entry per CDR3 protein. Of fewer than 2,000,000 distinct CDR3 sequences in the sample, around 42% were seen once. Sample: blood. These receptors were obtained from a human donor in good health.

This clonotype was seen a handful of times. The chain couples TRBV6-5 to TRBJ1-2; perhaps TRBD1 as D (6 bases). V gave up 2 bases and J gave up 6 bases, with 13 bases separating them. From germline, CDR1 is MNHEY and CDR2 SVGAGI. This CDR3 has 14 residues. In DNA, the CDR3 is TGTGCCAGCAGTTACGCGGCGGAGGGGGATGGCTACACCTTC. This encodes CASSYAAEGDGYTF.

The chain uses TRBV6-5 and TRBJ1-2; a possible D gene is TRBD1 (6 bases). Germline-derived CDR1 and CDR2 are MNHEY and SVGAGI. V lost 6 bases, J lost 4 bases, and 15 bases lay in between. The CDR3 is made up of 14 amino acids. Written as DNA, the CDR3 is TGTGCCAGCAGCAAGGACAGAGGGAGCTATGGCTACACCTTC. This codes for CASSKDRGSYGYTF.

This clonotype showed up just a few times. V usage is TRBV2 and J usage is TRBJ2-7; D might be TRBD1 or TRBD2, each matching 5 bases. Trimming took 2 bases from V and 5 from J, leaving 7 bases between them. The CDR3 length is 12 residues. CDR1 and CDR2 from the germline V gene are SNHLY and FYNNEI. CDR3 coding DNA: TGTGCCAGCAGTGAAAGAGGGGACGAGCAGTACTTC. Protein product: CASSERGDEQYF.

In this sample, this clonotype turned up a few times. The rearrangement uses TRBV10-3 and TRBJ1-6, with D maybe TRBD1 (5 bases). The CDR3 has 14 residues. V lost 0 bases and J lost 5, with 5 bases in between. Germline loops: CDR1 ENHRY, CDR2 SYGVKD. The CDR3 loop reads CAISESTDNSPLHF. The CDR3 DNA is TGTGCCATCAGTGAGTCGACAGATAATTCACCCCTCCACTTT.

The chain combines TRBV5-1 with TRBJ2-5, with D perhaps matching TRBD2 (6 bases). Trimming took off 2 bases at V and 5 bases at J, with 16 bases between the two ends. CDR3 length equals 15 residues. The germline CDR1 and CDR2 sequences are SGHRS and YFSETQ. The CDR3 coding sequence is TGCGCCAGCAGCTTAGACAGCCAGGGACTGGAGACCCAGTACTTC. It codes for CASSLDSQGLETQYF.

This sequence joins TRBV20-1 and TRBJ1-5, with 8 positions matching TRBD1. The CDR3 spans 13 residues. Germline V gene data show CDR1 as DFQATT and CDR2 as SNEGSKA (reference sequence). J was trimmed by 6 bases and V by 6 bases; bases with no gene match: 7. The CDR3 DNA sequence: TGCAGTGCGTCGACAGGGGAAAGTCAGCCCCAGCATTTT. It translates to CSASTGESQPQHF.

The rearrangement uses TRBV20-1 and TRBJ2-3; TRBD2 matches at 7 bases. The CDR3 covers 17 residues. V shed 4 bases and J 3 bases; nucleotides not matched to a gene: 16. CDR1 and CDR2 from the germline V gene are DFQATT and SNEGSKA (reference sequence). The CDR3 region has the DNA TGCAGTGCTACTTCCATGAGTCCTAGCGGAAGTACAGATACGCAGTATTTT. It translates to CSATSMSPSGSTDTQYF.

The V call is TRBV6-6, the J call TRBJ2-7, with 8 nucleotides matching TRBD1. Per the germline V gene, CDR1 is MNHNY and CDR2 is SVGAGI (reference sequence). V trimming: 6 bases; J trimming: 4 bases; junction bases outside the gene matches: 8. This CDR3 is 14 amino acids long. CDR3: CASRPQGDEYEQYF. As DNA, the CDR3 is TGTGCCAGCAGGCCACAGGGGGATGAGTACGAGCAGTACTTC.

On this clonotype: A much larger clone differs by one base, so this may be a read error. CDR3 DNA: TGCAGCGTGTTGGAACAACAAGAGACCCAGTACTTC. Translating gives CSVLEQQETQYF. This chain uses TRBV29-1 with TRBJ2-5; D gene uncertain. CDR3 length: 12 amino acids. Trimming pared 6 bases from V and 2 bases from J, leaving 10 bases between. In germline, CDR1 is SQVTM, CDR2 ANQGSEA.

This clonotype has only a few counts. This chain joins TRBV10-3 and TRBJ2-3; D is unresolved. CDR1 ENHRY and CDR2 SYGVKD come from the germline V gene. The germline V and J ends were trimmed by 3 bases and 0 bases, with 13 bases remaining between them. This CDR3 is 16 amino acids long. The CDR3 loop is CAISETIGPSTDTQYF. The CDR3 region has the DNA TGTGCCATCAGTGAAACTATAGGACCTAGCACAGATACGCAGTATTTT.

J is TRBJ2-1 and V is TRBV20-1; D call uncertain. Germline values: CDR1 DFQATT, CDR2 SNEGSKA (reference sequence). The V end was cut by 1 base, the J end by 2 bases, with 9 bases between. CDR3 length: 14 residues. The CDR3 sequence is CSARADGAYNEQFF. DNA of the CDR3: TGCAGTGCTAGAGCGGACGGAGCCTACAATGAGCAGTTCTTC.

This chain joins TRBV3-1 and TRBJ2-6; no reliable D call. Germline loops: CDR1 LGHDT, CDR2 YNNKEL (reference sequence). Trimming shortened V by 4 bases and J by 0 bases, and 13 bases separated the two germline ends. The CDR3 spans 17 residues. DNA of the CDR3: TGTGCCAGCAGCCGATCGGGTACTCGCTCTGGGGCCAACGTCCTGACTTTC. It yields the protein CASSRSGTRSGANVLTF.

The chain combines TRBV4-2 with TRBJ2-7, with 9 bases aligning to TRBD2. This CDR3 has 15 residues. Germline loops: CDR1 LGHNA, CDR2 YNFKEQ. V lost 0 bases to trimming and J lost 2 bases; unmatched junction nucleotides: 2. In nucleotides, the CDR3 is TGTGCCAGCAGCCAAGATGGCGGGGGGGCCTACGAGCAGTACTTC. Protein: CASSQDGGGAYEQYF.

The table lists this clonotype with a few counts. This sequence joins TRBV4-3 and TRBJ2-7, with 10 positions matching TRBD1. Unmatched junction bases numbered 6, after V lost 5 bases and J lost 2 bases. The CDR3 consists of 15 residues. Looked up from germline, CDR1 is LGHNA and CDR2 is YSLEER. The CDR3 nucleotides read TGCGCCAGCAGCATACGGACAGGGGGGCCCTACGAGCAGTACTTC. Amino acid sequence: CASSIRTGGPYEQYF.

J is TRBJ1-2 and V is TRBV29-1; 7 bases line up with TRBD1. Germline-derived CDR1 and CDR2 are SQVTM and ANQGSEA. The trim removed 4 bases at V and 6 bases at J, leaving 8 bases unmatched. CDR3 length: 13 amino acids. In DNA form, the CDR3 reads TGCAGCGTTGCAGAGACAGGGAGACATGGCTACACCTTC. Translated: CSVAETGRHGYTF.

The sample holds a few counts of this clonotype. This chain joins TRBV7-3 and TRBJ2-3; weak D call: TRBD2 (7 bases). The V gene lost 3 bases and the J gene lost 3 bases, with 13 bases spanning the gap. The CDR3 has 15 residues. Germline V gene lookup returns CDR1 SGHTA and CDR2 FQGTGA. This CDR3 reads CASSLQGGATDTQYF. The DNA of the CDR3 is TGTGCCAGCAGCTTGCAAGGGGGGGCTACAGATACGCAGTATTTT.

This clonotype was observed a single time. The chain recombines TRBV30 with TRBJ2-3, with D possibly being TRBD2 (5 bases). The V end lost 2 bases, the J end lost 10 bases, and 13 bases lay between the germline ends. Germline loops: CDR1 GTSNPN, CDR2 SVGIG (reference sequence). The CDR3 loop spans 12 amino acids. The CDR3 DNA reads TGTGCCTGGAGTCCCGGACTTGGCGCGCAGTATTTT. Translated, it gives CAWSPGLGAQYF.

The rearrangement joins TRBV7-2 to TRBJ1-1; 8 positions agree with TRBD1. The CDR3 contains 14 residues. Per germline, CDR1 SGHTA and CDR2 FQGNSA. The ends lost 5 bases at V and 7 bases at J; junction bases unmatched: 9. The CDR3 bases are TGTGCCAGCAGCCGTGACAGGGGTCGGGGTGAAGCTTTCTTT. This gives the protein CASSRDRGRGEAFF.

This clonotype was picked up a small number of times. V and J are TRBV20-1 and TRBJ1-1, with D uncertain. V gave up 0 bases and J gave up 0 bases, with 14 bases separating them. Germline V CDR1 and CDR2: DFQATT, SNEGSKA (reference sequence). There are 16 residues in the CDR3. CDR3 sequence reads: CSARDFRRDMNTEAFF. In DNA, the CDR3 is TGCAGTGCTAGAGATTTCCGTCGGGATATGAACACTGAAGCTTTCTTT.

CDR3: CSARRNRGSNQPQHF. The DNA of the CDR3 is TGCAGTGCTCGTCGAAACAGGGGAAGCAATCAGCCCCAGCATTTT. The chain has TRBV20-1 and TRBJ1-5; 7 nucleotides line up with TRBD1. Looked up from germline, CDR1 is DFQATT and CDR2 is SNEGSKA (reference sequence). The CDR3 contains 15 residues. V lost 5 bases, J lost 1 base, and 8 bases stayed unmatched.